The 10 T cell receptor beta chains in this list originate from one sample, sequenced in a study of T-cell memory formation after mild COVID-19. MiXCR was run by TCRdb on the 5' RACE reads, yielding one entry per CDR3 protein. The table shows 500,000 to 550,000 distinct CDR3 sequences, with around 20% occurring only once. The source material was PBMCs or a T cell subset sorted from them (not recorded which). Receptors were obtained from an adult woman who had mild COVID-19 (a few samples of this study predate the infection). Cell type and time point are not known.

The rearrangement links TRBV7-2 to TRBJ2-7; 7 bases align to TRBD2. With V trimmed by 3 bases and J by 0 bases, 8 bases remained unmatched. The CDR3 spans 16 residues. In germline, CDR1 is SGHTA, CDR2 FQGNSA. CDR3 coding DNA: TGTGCCAGCAGCTTGGTACTAGCGTTCAGCTCCTACGAGCAGTACTTC. Encoded protein: CASSLVLAFSSYEQYF. Together with reference TRBV7-2 and TRBJ2-7, the CDR3 gives the full variable domain: GAGVSQSPSNKVTEKGKDVELRCDPISGHTALYWYRQSLGQGLEFLIYFQGNSAPDKSGLPSDRFSAERTGGSVSTLTIQRTQQEDSAVYLCASSLVLAFSSYEQYFGPGTRLTVT.

This clonotype was counted at least ten times. V is TRBV25-1 and J is TRBJ2-1; D remains ambiguous. The germline V gene has CDR1 MGHDK and CDR2 SYGVNS. The V and J ends lost 11 bases and 6 bases respectively, with 17 bases between them. This CDR3 contains 13 residues. This chain's CDR3 is CASQQGLINEQFF. Written as DNA, the CDR3 is TGTGCCTCCCAGCAAGGGCTAATCAATGAGCAGTTCTTC.

V gene TRBV5-5 combines with J gene TRBJ2-1, with 8 bases lining up with TRBD1. The germline CDR1 and CDR2 sequences are SGHKS and YYEKEE (reference sequence). V was pared by 4 bases and J by 3 bases, with 9 bases of the junction left unmatched. This CDR3 has 16 amino acids. In DNA, the CDR3 is TGTGCCAGCAGCCTCGGGCAGGGGGCTAACTACAATGAGCAGTTCTTC. Translation gives CASSLGQGANYNEQFF.

Concerning this clonotype itself: The junction departs from germline at one end; a sequencing error may be responsible. This rearrangement joins TRBV27 to TRBJ2-1; the D call may be TRBD1 or TRBD2 (5 bases each). The CDR3 has 15 residues. The germline gives CDR1 MNHEY, CDR2 SMNVEV (reference sequence). In DNA form, the CDR3 reads TGTGCCAGCAGTTTCGGGACCCCCTCCCACAATGAGCAGTTCTTC. Amino acids: CASSFGTPSHNEQFF.

The J gene is TRBJ2-2, the V gene TRBV10-3, with 8 bases that match TRBD1. CDR3 length: 15 residues. The germline CDR1 and CDR2 sequences are ENHRY and SYGVKD. Trimming removed 3 bases from V and 6 bases from J; junction bases left unmatched: 6. The CDR3, as DNA: TGTGCCATCAGTGATTCCGGACAGGGAGCCGGGGAGCTGTTTTTT. Residues: CAISDSGQGAGELFF.

This clonotype has a handful of counts. The V and J genes are TRBV3-1 and TRBJ1-3; D unresolved. This CDR3 contains 13 residues. Germline CDR1 and CDR2: LGHDT and YNNKEL (reference sequence). Between the trimmed V and J ends, which lost 3 bases and 9 bases, there was a span of 12 bases. The CDR3 nucleotides read TGTGCCAGCAGCCAGTTCGCAGGAGGCACCATATATTTT. Protein product: CASSQFAGGTIYF.

This clonotype was seen a handful of times. The rearrangement links TRBV7-2 to TRBJ2-3; 9 bases are shared with TRBD2. Trimming cost V 0 bases and J 3 bases; bases outside gene matches: 4. The germline CDR1 and CDR2 sequences are SGHTA and FQGNSA. The CDR3 length is 16 residues. The CDR3 reads CASSLASGSRTDTQYF. CDR3 nucleotides: TGTGCCAGCAGCTTAGCTAGCGGGAGTCGGACAGATACGCAGTATTTT.

This clonotype has a handful of counts. The rearrangement uses TRBV5-1 and TRBJ2-7, with D unclear. V lost 1 base and J lost 0, with 11 bases in between. Germline CDR1 and CDR2: SGHRS and YFSETQ. The CDR3 extends over 15 amino acids. CDR3: CASSLYPDGSYEQYF. For the CDR3, the DNA is TGCGCCAGCAGCTTGTATCCGGACGGCTCCTACGAGCAGTACTTC.

This clonotype has ten or more counts. This chain connects TRBV7-6 to TRBJ2-5; D not certain. The V gene's germline CDR1 is SGHVS and CDR2 FNYEAQ. The CDR3 is 14 residues long. With 5 bases removed from V and 6 bases from J, the gap between germline ends came to 16 bases. The DNA of the CDR3 is TGTGCCAGCAGCCCCATGGCCCAGGAAAAGACCCAGTACTTC. This codes for CASSPMAQEKTQYF. Full variable domain (missing parts from reference TRBV7-6 and TRBJ2-5): GAGVSQSPRYKVTKRGQDVALRCDPISGHVSLYWYRQALGQGPEFLTYFNYEAQQDKSGLPNDRFSAERPEGSISTLTIQRTEQRDSAMYRCASSPMAQEKTQYFGPGTRLLVL.

The chain joins TRBV3-1 to TRBJ1-5; no clear D gene. Germline CDR1 and CDR2: LGHDT and YNNKEL (reference sequence). CDR3 length: 14 residues. The V gene lost 0 bases and the J gene lost 3 bases, with 6 bases spanning the gap. This chain's CDR3 is CASSQEAVNQPQHF. The CDR3 bases are TGTGCCAGCAGCCAAGAGGCAGTCAATCAGCCCCAGCATTTT. The whole variable domain, remainder taken from reference TRBV3-1 and TRBJ1-5, is DTAVSQTPKYLVTQMGNDKSIKCEQNLGHDTMYWYKQDSKKFLKIMFSYNNKELIINETVPNRFSPKSPDKAHLNLHINSLELGDSAVYFCASSQEAVNQPQHFGDGTRLSIL.